This T cell receptor beta chain originates from a study of blood T cells in healthy people across ages. Primed by a sample-barcoded 5' primer and a J-beta primer mix, a second PCR proceeded for about 7 to 12 cycles. Each cDNA was tagged by a template-switch adaptor containing 12 random nucleotides. All samples yielded 2.5 million or more CDR3-containing paired-end reads. TCRdb re-analysed the 5' RACE reads in MiXCR, keeping a single row per CDR3 protein. In the table there are a few hundred thousand distinct CDR3 sequences, 52% of which are singletons. The CDR3 covers 15 residues. Germline assignment: CDR1 DFQATT and CDR2 SNEGSKA (reference sequence). V dropped 2 bases and J dropped 1 base, with 13 bases sitting between them. General study results and limits: Greater diversity and more naive CD4+ cells were seen in long-lived donors than in aged donors.

The sample holds a few counts of this clonotype. The target antigen is unknown. Healthy Caucasian individuals from Russia aged roughly 6 to 90 were enrolled as donors. V gene TRBV20-1 combines with J gene TRBJ2-3; D may be TRBD2 (6 bases). This clonotype was obtained from a man between 60 and 75 years old in good health. The sequenced material came from blood. The CDR3 sequence: CSARPNGGGTDTQYF. The DNA for the CDR3 is TGCAGTGCTAGACCGAACGGGGGAGGCACAGATACGCAGTATTTT.